The next 13 T cell receptor beta chains were all read from a single sample in a study of Tregs in tolerant kidney transplant recipients. Related graft donors supplied nonmyeloablative bone marrow transplants, and mixed chimerism was transient. The protocol was immunoSEQ multiplex PCR, while the TCRdb copy is restricted to in-frame clones and leaves out a portion. This table holds roughly 64,000 clones, about 90% found once. Here the sequenced sample was CD4+ T cells from blood (PBMCs), taken 6 months after the transplant. These receptors were obtained from a human patient who received a combined kidney and bone marrow transplant. Some T cells may possibly be graft donor cells.

This chain links TRBV9 with TRBJ1-6, with D possibly matching TRBD1 (5 bases). Germline loops: CDR1 SGDLS, CDR2 YYNGEE. This CDR3 contains 15 residues. Trimming shortened V by 1 base and J by 9 bases, and 14 bases separated the two germline ends. CDR3 DNA sequence: TGTGCCAGCAGCGTACTCCGGGACGGGGGTTCACCCCTCCACTTT. Its protein is CASSVLRDGGSPLHF.

The chain combines TRBV27 with TRBJ2-1, with 12 bases aligning to TRBD2. The V gene's germline CDR1 is MNHEY and CDR2 SMNVEV (reference sequence). This CDR3 has 17 residues. Trimming took 2 bases from V and 4 from J; bases not matched to a gene: 6. CDR3 region: CASSLASGGAGYNEQFF. The CDR3 bases are TGTGCCAGCAGTTTAGCTAGCGGGGGGGCGGGTTACAATGAGCAGTTCTTC.

There are a few counts of this clone. The V gene is TRBV11-3, the J gene TRBJ2-3; 8 bases align to TRBD2. CDR3 length equals 16 residues. The ends lost 5 bases at V and 4 bases at J; junction bases unmatched: 11. Germline V gives CDR1 SGHNT, CDR2 YENEEA. For the CDR3, the DNA is TGTGCCAGCAGCCCAGGCGGCGGGGGGTTATCAGATACGCAGTATTTT. It yields the protein CASSPGGGGLSDTQYF.

Points on this clone: Other nucleotide sequences in the sample specify the same CDR3. The chain employs TRBV7-9 and TRBJ2-7; 9 bases agree with TRBD1. This CDR3 has 15 residues. The V segment lost 5 bases and the J segment 4 bases; nucleotides outside the gene matches: 9. Germline CDR1 reads SEHNR; CDR2 reads FQNEAQ (reference sequence). The DNA of the CDR3 is TGTGCCAGCAGCCTAGGGACAGGGAGGGGGTACGAGCAGTACTTC. It yields the protein CASSLGTGRGYEQYF.

The chain uses TRBV7-6 and TRBJ1-5, with 7 bases lining up with TRBD1. V shed 1 base, J shed 5 bases, and the junction held 2 bases outside the gene matches. In germline, CDR1 is SGHVS, CDR2 FNYEAQ. The CDR3 has 14 residues. Written as DNA, the CDR3 is TGTGCCAGCAGCTTAGTAGGGGGCGATCAGCCCCAGCATTTT. It codes for CASSLVGGDQPQHF.

The genes are TRBV2 and TRBJ1-1; TRBD1 is a possible D gene (5 bases). Trimming removed 4 bases at V and 4 bases at J, with 7 bases between. There are 12 residues in the CDR3. Germline CDR1 SNHLY, CDR2 FYNNEI. Here the CDR3 DNA reads TGTGCCAGCAGTGGCCAGGGCACTGAAGCTTTCTTT. Protein: CASSGQGTEAFF. Full variable domain (remainder filled in from reference TRBV2 and TRBJ1-1): EPEVTQTPSHQVTQMGQEVILRCVPISNHLYFYWYRQILGQKVEFLVSFYNNEISEKSEIFDDQFSVERPDGSNFTLKIRSTKLEDSAMYFCASSGQGTEAFFGQGTRLTVV.

The rearrangement links TRBV19 to TRBJ1-5, with 9 bases aligning to TRBD1. V was clipped by 7 bases and J by 0 bases; unmatched bases: 7. The CDR3 has 16 residues. The germline V gene encodes CDR1 LNHDA and CDR2 SQIVND (reference sequence). The CDR3 nucleotides are TGTGCCAGTATCGGACAGGGGATACATAGCAATCAGCCCCAGCATTTT. Protein product: CASIGQGIHSNQPQHF.

J is TRBJ2-7 and V is TRBV19, with D perhaps matching TRBD2 (5 bases). Germline CDR1 and CDR2: LNHDA and SQIVND (reference sequence). The CDR3 sequence is 14 residues long. The V end was cut by 5 bases, the J end by 2 bases, with 13 bases between. Here the CDR3 reads CASSGLDWTYEQYF. DNA for the CDR3: TGTGCCAGTAGTGGGCTGGACTGGACCTACGAGCAGTACTTC. The full variable domain, its missing parts supplied by reference TRBV19 and TRBJ2-7, is DGGITQSPKYLFRKEGQNVTLSCEQNLNHDAMYWYRQDPGQGLRLIYYSQIVNDFQKGDIAEGYSVSREKKESFPLTVTSAQKNPTAFYLCASSGLDWTYEQYFGPGTRLTVT.

The V gene is TRBV28, the J gene TRBJ1-2; possibly TRBD1 for D (6 bases). CDR1 is MDHEN, CDR2 SYDVKM, per germline. The CDR3 runs to 12 residues. The germline V and J ends were trimmed by 5 bases and 7 bases, with 11 bases remaining between them. The CDR3 bases are TGTGCCAGCAGTCTACAGGGTGCTGGCTACACCTTC. The encoded protein is CASSLQGAGYTF.

The chain carries TRBV7-2 and TRBJ2-1; possibly TRBD1 for D (6 bases). The V and J ends lost 2 bases and 4 bases respectively, with 12 bases between them. Germline-derived CDR1 and CDR2 are SGHTA and FQGNSA. This CDR3 contains 15 residues. CDR3: CASSLQTGPYNEQFF. CDR3 nucleotide sequence: TGTGCCAGCAGCTTACAGACAGGACCTTACAATGAGCAGTTCTTC.

The chain employs TRBV7-2 and TRBJ2-5; 10 positions agree with TRBD2. This CDR3 comprises 15 residues. Unmatched junction bases numbered 6, after V lost 5 bases and J lost 3 bases. Looked up from germline, CDR1 is SGHTA and CDR2 is FQGNSA. CDR3 region: CASSRTGTSEETQYF. The CDR3 DNA reads TGTGCCAGCAGCAGAACCGGGACTAGCGAAGAGACCCAGTACTTC.

CDR3 bases: TGTGCCAGCAGTTACACTCCGGGACTAGAGAAGGAGACCCAGTACTTC. Protein: CASSYTPGLEKETQYF. This rearrangement joins TRBV6-5 to TRBJ2-5, with 8 nucleotides matching TRBD2. Germline V gene data show CDR1 as MNHEY and CDR2 as SVGAGI. After removal of 2 bases from V and 5 bases from J, the junction contained 10 bases not matched to a gene. The CDR3 is 16 residues long.

This chain uses TRBV7-6 with TRBJ2-5; 9 nucleotides agree with TRBD2. Germline CDR1 is SGHVS and CDR2 is FNYEAQ. Trimming cost V 3 bases and J 4 bases; bases outside gene matches: 6. The CDR3 extends over 15 amino acids. CDR3: CASSLAGGPGETQYF. CDR3 DNA sequence: TGTGCCAGCAGCTTGGCGGGAGGGCCGGGAGAGACCCAGTACTTC.